These T cell receptor beta chains were read from a single sample in a study of patients and donors after allogeneic stem cell transplantation. TCRdb itself ran the RT-PCR reads through MiXCR, one entry per CDR3 protein. The table has more than 150,000 distinct CDR3 sequences, 35% to 50% seen once. The sequencing sample was made of blood, either unsorted or a sorted T cell fraction (not recorded which). Every receptor here comes from a human donor who was either an allogeneic HSCT recipient or a stem cell or donor lymphocyte infusion donor (not recorded which). It is not recorded whose cells these are; they may come from a transplant donor. Each CDR3 is given without its conserved first and last residue.

v_gene: TRBV6-2/TRBV6-3; j_gene: TRBJ2-2; CDR3aa: AIGPENTGELF
v_gene: TRBV18; j_gene: TRBJ1-1; CDR3aa: ASSPNRARTEAF
v_gene: TRBV5-6; j_gene: TRBJ1-1; CDR3aa: ASSLDEGLLNTEAF
v_gene: TRBV29-1; j_gene: TRBJ2-7; CDR3aa: SVASGIDEQY
v_gene: TRBV27; j_gene: TRBJ1-2; CDR3aa: ASSSNRGSYGYT
v_gene: TRBV20-1; j_gene: TRBJ1-5; CDR3aa: SARDGGASGNQPQH
v_gene: TRBV29-1; j_gene: TRBJ1-1; CDR3aa: SATFLGGLAF
v_gene: TRBV4-3; j_gene: TRBJ1-1; CDR3aa: ASSHNNGPEAF
v_gene: TRBV5-6; j_gene: TRBJ1-2; CDR3aa: ASRPTGRPNYGYT
v_gene: TRBV29-1; j_gene: TRBJ2-7; CDR3aa: SAYTDRYEQY
v_gene: TRBV5-1; j_gene: TRBJ2-2; CDR3aa: ASSLRGDKDTGELF
v_gene: TRBV28; j_gene: TRBJ1-4; CDR3aa: ASSLPDRSSNEKLF
v_gene: TRBV4-3; j_gene: TRBJ2-1; CDR3aa: ASSQTAVHNGQF
v_gene: TRBV12-3/TRBV12-4; j_gene: TRBJ1-3; CDR3aa: ASTSGNTIY
v_gene: TRBV25-1; j_gene: TRBJ1-2; CDR3aa: ASSESGRNYGYT
v_gene: TRBV24-1; j_gene: TRBJ2-5; CDR3aa: ATSDDSETQY
v_gene: TRBV9; j_gene: TRBJ2-7; CDR3aa: ASSVLAESSYEQY
v_gene: TRBV6-6; j_gene: TRBJ2-5; CDR3aa: ASRPGGIQTQY
v_gene: TRBV9; j_gene: TRBJ1-5; CDR3aa: ASSVAGDDQPQH
v_gene: TRBV12-3/TRBV12-4; j_gene: TRBJ1-2; CDR3aa: ASSPGGGGYT
v_gene: TRBV19; j_gene: TRBJ1-2; CDR3aa: ASTSRGGPANYGYT
v_gene: TRBV15; j_gene: TRBJ2-1; CDR3aa: ATSREASVGHEQF
v_gene: TRBV9; j_gene: TRBJ2-7; CDR3aa: ASSVEGGTYEQY
v_gene: TRBV4-3; j_gene: TRBJ2-5; CDR3aa: ASSQGFRGEETQY
v_gene: TRBV6-5; j_gene: TRBJ1-1; CDR3aa: ASSYSSATGDTEAF
v_gene: TRBV12-3/TRBV12-4; j_gene: TRBJ2-3; CDR3aa: ASSSSGGGRDTQY
v_gene: TRBV27; j_gene: TRBJ2-1; CDR3aa: ASSFPGAGSSYNEQF
v_gene: TRBV3-1; j_gene: TRBJ1-2; CDR3aa: ASSLHYGYT
v_gene: TRBV5-1; j_gene: TRBJ1-1; CDR3aa: ASSLLKVNSNTEAF
v_gene: TRBV7-8; j_gene: TRBJ2-1; CDR3aa: ASSLTYGGAELYNEQF
v_gene: TRBV4-2; j_gene: TRBJ1-5; CDR3aa: ASSLSDSPNQPQH
v_gene: TRBV4-3; j_gene: TRBJ2-7; CDR3aa: ASSQDRGLGEQY
v_gene: TRBV29-1; j_gene: TRBJ2-7; CDR3aa: SVSGTGGLSSYEQY
v_gene: TRBV5-5; j_gene: TRBJ1-4; CDR3aa: ASSPLGALNEKLF
v_gene: TRBV28; j_gene: TRBJ2-3; CDR3aa: ASETPGGSSGTDTQY
v_gene: TRBV12-3/TRBV12-4; j_gene: TRBJ1-2; CDR3aa: ASGRTGRYGYT
v_gene: TRBV13; j_gene: TRBJ1-5; CDR3aa: TSSLGGKGNQPQH
v_gene: TRBV9; j_gene: TRBJ1-6; CDR3aa: ASSERGGSSSPLH
v_gene: TRBV28; j_gene: TRBJ1-1; CDR3aa: ASSGTGSVWRAF
v_gene: TRBV7-9; j_gene: TRBJ2-3; CDR3aa: ASSFSPGSTDTQY
v_gene: TRBV28; j_gene: TRBJ1-5; CDR3aa: ASRRGTGARQPQH
v_gene: TRBV27; j_gene: TRBJ1-1; CDR3aa: ASSFPGSEAF
v_gene: TRBV7-9; j_gene: TRBJ2-2; CDR3aa: ASSLDLGAGTGELF
v_gene: TRBV5-1; j_gene: TRBJ1-2; CDR3aa: ASGPELRKNYGYT
v_gene: TRBV12-3/TRBV12-4; j_gene: TRBJ1-1; CDR3aa: ASRRARVNTEAF
v_gene: TRBV19; j_gene: TRBJ1-2; CDR3aa: ASIQQTGSRGYT
v_gene: TRBV7-9; j_gene: TRBJ1-2; CDR3aa: ASSPNGAEDGYT
v_gene: TRBV28; j_gene: TRBJ1-5; CDR3aa: ASSLPTGGINQPQH
v_gene: TRBV6-5; j_gene: TRBJ1-4; CDR3aa: ASRPTNTGSTNEKLF
v_gene: TRBV29-1; j_gene: TRBJ2-5; CDR3aa: SVVEAGQETQY
v_gene: TRBV7-6; j_gene: TRBJ1-3; CDR3aa: ASSLAPRNTIY
v_gene: TRBV12-3/TRBV12-4; j_gene: TRBJ1-2; CDR3aa: ASSLGSTGFGGYT
v_gene: TRBV4-1; j_gene: TRBJ1-5; CDR3aa: ASSQEGAPTGNQPQH
v_gene: TRBV24-1; j_gene: TRBJ2-5; CDR3aa: ATSAPGEETQY
v_gene: TRBV9; j_gene: TRBJ2-3; CDR3aa: ASSPRSGTGGPAFTDTQY
v_gene: TRBV12-3/TRBV12-4; j_gene: TRBJ1-1; CDR3aa: ASSLGRRSDRALNTEAF
v_gene: TRBV29-1; j_gene: TRBJ2-7; CDR3aa: SVSNLSYEQY